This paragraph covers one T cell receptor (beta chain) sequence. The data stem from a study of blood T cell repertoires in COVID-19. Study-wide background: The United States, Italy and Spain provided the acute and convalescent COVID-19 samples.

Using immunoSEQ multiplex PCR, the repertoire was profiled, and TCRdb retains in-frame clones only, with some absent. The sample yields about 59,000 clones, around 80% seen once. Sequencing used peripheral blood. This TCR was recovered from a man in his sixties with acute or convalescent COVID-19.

The CDR3 protein is CAWQPGLLVDQPQHF. The CDR3 coding sequence is TGTGCCTGGCAACCGGGACTCCTCGTTGATCAGCCCCAGCATTTT. The rearrangement links TRBV30 to TRBJ1-5; perhaps TRBD1 as D (5 bases). V lost 5 bases, J lost 5 bases, and 19 bases lay in between. Germline assignment: CDR1 GTSNPN and CDR2 SVGIG (reference sequence). The CDR3 loop spans 15 amino acids.